A selection of T cell receptor beta chains follows, all from one sample in a study of blood T cell repertoires in COVID-19. TCRdb's table, derived via immunoSEQ multiplex PCR, lists solely in-frame clones and lacks some. This sample has more than 150,000 clones, with more than 75% found just once. The source material was peripheral blood. The receptor set was obtained from a middle-aged man with active or convalescent COVID-19. Each CDR3 is given with its conserved first and last residue. The order of the fields is J gene, D gene, V gene, clone size, CDR3 DNA, CDR3 protein. A D gene is named only where the DNA matches it firmly. The listing skips clone size in some rows; elsewhere it reads once, few, many or a size class.

TRBJ2-1 | TRBD1 | TRBV5-1 | once | TGCGCCAGCACTCCACTCCGGGACAGGAACAATGAGCAGTTCTTC | CASTPLRDRNNEQFF
TRBJ2-7 | TRBD1 | TRBV5-3 | - | TGTGCCAGAAGCTCTTCCTCGGGACAGCGCTACGAGCAGTACTTC | CARSSSSGQRYEQYF
TRBJ1-4 | - | TRBV24-1 | - | TGTGCCACCAGTGATTCCTGGGGGGGGCACGGTGAAAAACTGTTTTTT | CATSDSWGGHGEKLFF
TRBJ1-2 | TRBD1 | TRBV5-6 | - | TGTGCCAGCAGCTTGTTTCCGGGACAGGGTCTCGACGGCTACACCTTC | CASSLFPGQGLDGYTF
TRBJ1-2 | - | TRBV5-4 | - | TGTGCCAGCAGCGCGGACAAGACTAACTATGGCTACACCTTC | CASSADKTNYGYTF
TRBJ1-2 | - | TRBV6-1 | - | TGTGCCAGCAGTGAATTGGCCAGGACAGATAACTATGGCTACACCTTC | CASSELARTDNYGYTF
TRBJ2-4 | TRBD2 | TRBV4-2 | - | TGTGCCAGCAGCCAAGAACTAGCGGGGGGTCTAGCCAAAAACATTCAGTACTTC | CASSQELAGGLAKNIQYF
TRBJ1-1 | TRBD1 | TRBV30 | - | TGTGCCTGGAGTGCCAGGGACAGGGGAATCCACACTGAAGCTTTCTTT | CAWSARDRGIHTEAFF
TRBJ1-1 | - | TRBV9 | - | TGTGCCAGCAGCCCCCGGGACAAGAGTGAAGCTTTCTTT | CASSPRDKSEAFF
TRBJ2-1 | TRBD2 | TRBV9 | - | TGTGCCCGCAGCGTAGCGGCGGGGCGGGGGGGCAGAGAGCAGTTCTTC | CARSVAAGRGGREQFF
TRBJ2-5 | - | TRBV6-6 | - | TGTGCCAGCAGTGCCCAGCCGGGGACCCAGTACTTC | CASSAQPGTQYF
TRBJ1-3 | - | TRBV11-2 | once | TGTGCCAGCAGCATAGGGCAATCTGGAAACACCATATATTTT | CASSIGQSGNTIYF
TRBJ2-5 | TRBD1 | TRBV25-1 | once | TGTGCCAGCAGTCGTGACAGGGGGCCGTACCAAGAGACCCAGTACTTC | CASSRDRGPYQETQYF
TRBJ1-2 | - | TRBV10-3 | - | TGTGCCATCAGTGAGTCACGGGGTAACTATGGCTACACCTTC | CAISESRGNYGYTF
TRBJ1-2 | TRBD1 | TRBV5-4 | few | TGTGCCAGCAGCTTGGGCTCTCCGACAGGGGATAGGGGCTACACCTTC | CASSLGSPTGDRGYTF
TRBJ1-1 | - | TRBV11-1 | - | TGTGCCAGCAGCTTACAAATGAACACTGAAGCTTTCTTT | CASSLQMNTEAFF
TRBJ2-1 | TRBD2 | TRBV5-1 | - | TGCGCCAGCAGCATCGGGACTAGCGGGGGGGCCGATGAGCAGTTCTTC | CASSIGTSGGADEQFF
TRBJ2-1 | - | TRBV3-1/TRBV3-2 | - | TGTGCCAGCAGCCGGGGCAGGGGAGACTACAATGAGCAGTTCTTC | CASSRGRGDYNEQFF
TRBJ2-2 | TRBD1 | TRBV4-1 | - | TGCGCCAGCAGCCAAGCTTATCCAGGGGGCGCCGGCACCGGGGAGCTGTTTTTT | CASSQAYPGGAGTGELFF
TRBJ1-5 | - | TRBV4-2 | - | TGTGCCAGCAGCCAAGATTGGACCGGGAAAGACAATCAGCCCCAGCATTTT | CASSQDWTGKDNQPQHF
TRBJ2-5 | - | TRBV6-1 | once | TGTGCCAGCAGTGGCCGATTAGTGGGACATCAAGAGACCCAGTACTTC | CASSGRLVGHQETQYF
TRBJ1-5 | - | TRBV19 | - | TGTGCCAGTAGTATCTCGATCGGGCAGCCCCAGCATTTT | CASSISIGQPQHF
TRBJ2-1 | TRBD1 | TRBV2 | - | TGTGCCAGCAGGCAAAGGACAGGGACTTACAATGAGCAGTTCTTC | CASRQRTGTYNEQFF
TRBJ1-2 | - | TRBV4-1 | few | TGCGCCAGCAGCCAAGTTTCAGGGTACTATGGCTACACCTTC | CASSQVSGYYGYTF
TRBJ2-3 | TRBD2 | TRBV15 | - | TGTGCCACCAGCGAACAGGGCGGGGGGCCTAGCACAGATACGCAGTATTTT | CATSEQGGGPSTDTQYF
TRBJ2-5 | TRBD1 | TRBV5-1 | - | TGCGCCAGCAGCTTGGGGGACAGGGTTGGCCAAGAGACCCAGTACTTC | CASSLGDRVGQETQYF
TRBJ1-2 | - | TRBV25-1 | few | TGTGCCAGCAGTGAAGATACGACCTTTTTAACAGGGAGAGGCTACACCTTC | CASSEDTTFLTGRGYTF
TRBJ2-7 | - | TRBV4-3 | - | TGCGCCAGCAGCCAAGGGGCAGGGGCCTACGAGCAGTACTTC | CASSQGAGAYEQYF
TRBJ1-1 | - | TRBV15 | - | TGTGCCACCAGCACCAGGGAGAACACTGAAGCTTTCTTT | CATSTRENTEAFF
TRBJ1-5 | - | TRBV2 | - | TGTGCCAGCAACTGGGACACTGATCAGCCCCAGCATTTT | CASNWDTDQPQHF
TRBJ1-5 | TRBD1 | TRBV2 | - | TGTGCCAGCAGCCGGGACAGGGGTAATCAGCCCCAGCATTTT | CASSRDRGNQPQHF
TRBJ1-1 | - | TRBV2 | - | TGTGCCAGCATGCAGGGAATGAACACTGAAGCTTTCTTT | CASMQGMNTEAFF
TRBJ1-1 | - | TRBV3-1/TRBV3-2 | - | TGTGCCAGCAGCCAAGTAATGAACACTGAAGCTTTCTTT | CASSQVMNTEAFF
TRBJ1-3 | - | TRBV10-3 | - | TGTGCCAGTACAGGGAACTCTGGAAACACCATATATTTT | CASTGNSGNTIYF
TRBJ2-1 | TRBD2 | TRBV18 | - | TGTGCCAGCTCACTGCTAGCGGGAGATGAGCAGTTCTTC | CASSLLAGDEQFF
TRBJ2-2 | - | TRBV7-9 | few | TGTGCCAGCAGCTTAGGATCGGCTAGAAGCACCGGGGAGCTGTTTTTT | CASSLGSARSTGELFF
TRBJ2-7 | TRBD2 | TRBV30 | - | TGTGCCTGGAGCGGGGGGGAGGCCTCCTACGAGCAGTACTTC | CAWSGGEASYEQYF
TRBJ2-7 | TRBD1 | TRBV5-1 | - | TGCGCCAGCAGCCCGGGGACAGGAGTGAGCTACGAGCAGTACTTC | CASSPGTGVSYEQYF
TRBJ1-5 | - | TRBV3-1/TRBV3-2 | - | TGTGCCAGTACTGGAGGTAGCAATCAGCCCCAGCATTTT | CASTGGSNQPQHF
TRBJ2-1 | TRBD2 | TRBV11-3 | many | TGTGCCAGCAGCTTAGATCGCGGTAGCGGGGGTCCCAATGAGCAGTTCTTC | CASSLDRGSGGPNEQFF
TRBJ2-1 | TRBD1 | TRBV29-1 | - | TGCAGCGCCGACAGGGGGGTGAATGAGCAGTTCTTC | CSADRGVNEQFF
TRBJ2-1 | TRBD2 | TRBV6-6 | - | TGTGCCAGCAGTTACCCGGGGGGGGGCTTGGATGAGCAGTTCTTC | CASSYPGGGLDEQFF
TRBJ1-2 | - | TRBV25-1 | once | TGTGCCAGCAGTGAGGGGGCGCTGGCCTATGGCTACACCTTC | CASSEGALAYGYTF
TRBJ2-7 | TRBD1 | TRBV11-2 | - | TGTGCCAGCAGCTTAGATCTGGTACAGGGGGTCTACGAGCAGTACTTC | CASSLDLVQGVYEQYF